The present T cell receptor (beta chain) was sequenced within a study of control samples from healthy donors and cancer patients (TCRdb year 2020). Library preparation employed the immunoSEQ multiplex PCR assay. As stored in TCRdb, this immuneACCESS dataset retains in-frame rearrangements with V and J assigned. A fraction of the clones does not appear; measured against another copy, unresolved V genes explain less than half of the discrepancy, and the remainder lacks a known reason. The sample table holds around 170,000 clones, of which 88% were seen once. About 5.3% of the sample lies in the top ten. The CDR3 measures 14 amino acids from cysteine to phenylalanine. Only CDR3 DNA is held: 42 bases, read in frame from base 1. Between the V and J ends, shortened by 3 bases and 5 bases respectively, the junction contains 14 bases. Based on the germline V gene, the CDR1 and CDR2 sequences are SGHTA and FQGNSA.

In regard to this clone: Its antigen is currently not known. There are no base qualities to consult, and no much larger clone falls within one base.

The rearrangement joined TRBV7-2 to TRBJ2-7, with no confidently assigned D gene. The sequencing sample was made of blood. The sequence came from a woman in her 30s in good health. The DNA is as follows: TGTGCCAGCAGCTTGGAGACCCCTCCCGACGAGCAGTACTTC. This translates into CASSLETPPDEQYF.